In its sample, the clone carrying this T cell receptor beta chain was seen once. Its cognate antigen is unknown. The entry originates in a study of cytomegalovirus exposure and HLA in healthy donors. Germline CDR1 LNHDA, CDR2 SQIVND (reference sequence). Trimming stripped 3 bases from V and 0 bases from J, with 12 bases between. This CDR3 is 15 amino acids long. TCRdb keeps only in-frame clones here, not all; method: immunoSEQ multiplex PCR. Found here are over 150,000 clones, 85% to 90% of them singletons; the top ten hold 2% to 2.5%. General study findings and limits: The classifier, whose performance was assessed in both the original and validation cohorts, reportedly diagnosed cytomegalovirus status with high specificity and sensitivity. Approximately 160 TCR beta chains were listed as cytomegalovirus-associated.

V usage is TRBV19 and J usage is TRBJ2-7; D not certain. Sequenced sample: PBMCs. This TCR came from a human donor in good health. The CDR3 DNA follows: TGTGCCAGTAGTATCGCAGGTGCGAGCTCCTACGAGCAGTACTTC. Protein sequence: CASSIAGASSYEQYF.